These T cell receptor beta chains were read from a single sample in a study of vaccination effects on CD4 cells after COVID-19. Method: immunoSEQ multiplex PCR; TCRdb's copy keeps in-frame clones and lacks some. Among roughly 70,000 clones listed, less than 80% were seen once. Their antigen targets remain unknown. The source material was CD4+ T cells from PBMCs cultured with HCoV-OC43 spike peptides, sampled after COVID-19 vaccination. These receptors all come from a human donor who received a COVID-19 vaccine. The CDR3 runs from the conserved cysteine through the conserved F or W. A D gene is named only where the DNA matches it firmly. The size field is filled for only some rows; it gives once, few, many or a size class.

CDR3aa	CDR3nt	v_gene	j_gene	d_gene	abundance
CASTWAEETQYF	TGTGCCAGCACTTGGGCTGAAGAGACCCAGTACTTC	TRBV6-5	TRBJ2-5	-	-
CASSEYGRTNEKLFF	TGTGCCAGCAGTGAATACGGCCGAACTAATGAAAAACTGTTTTTT	TRBV6-1	TRBJ1-4	-	once
CAISLQGPNTGELFF	TGTGCCATCAGTCTACAGGGCCCGAACACCGGGGAGCTGTTTTTT	TRBV10-3	TRBJ2-2	-	-
CASSLGGIAKNIQYF	TGTGCCAGCAGTTTGGGGGGGATAGCCAAAAACATTCAGTACTTC	TRBV28	TRBJ2-4	TRBD2	few
CATSVGGSYNEQFF	TGTGCCACCAGTGTTGGGGGCTCCTACAATGAGCAGTTCTTC	TRBV24-1	TRBJ2-1	-	few
CSVGGLAGGRNEQFF	TGCAGCGTGGGGGGACTAGCGGGGGGTAGGAATGAGCAGTTCTTC	TRBV29-1	TRBJ2-1	TRBD2	-
CASSVTSNYGYTF	TGTGCCAGCAGTGTCACCAGTAACTATGGCTACACCTTC	TRBV25-1	TRBJ1-2	-	-
CASSRYDGNEQFF	TGCGCCAGCAGCCGGTATGACGGGAATGAGCAGTTCTTC	TRBV4-1	TRBJ2-1	-	-
CASSIGTDTKNIQYF	TGTGCCAGTAGTATTGGGACAGATACCAAAAACATTCAGTACTTC	TRBV19	TRBJ2-4	TRBD1	-
CASSLGLQETQYF	TGCGCCAGCAGCTTGGGGCTGCAAGAGACCCAGTACTTC	TRBV5-1	TRBJ2-5	-	few
CASSGGTPYSNQPQHF	TGTGCCAGCAGTGGCGGGACACCTTATAGCAATCAGCCCCAGCATTTT	TRBV6-1	TRBJ1-5	-	-
CASSLGPNTGELFF	TGCGCCAGCAGCTTGGGCCCGAACACCGGGGAGCTGTTTTTT	TRBV5-1	TRBJ2-2	-	-
CASSGSTISVETQYF	TGCGCCAGCAGCGGATCGACTATCTCTGTAGAGACCCAGTACTTC	TRBV5-1	TRBJ2-5	-	-
CAWSVLGGEKLFF	TGTGCCTGGAGTGTACTAGGGGGTGAAAAACTGTTTTTT	TRBV30	TRBJ1-4	-	-
CASSLDPGTNNEQFF	TGCGCCAGCAGCTTAGACCCCGGGACCAACAATGAGCAGTTCTTC	TRBV5-1	TRBJ2-1	-	-
CASSWDRGFGYGYTF	TGTGCCAGCAGTTGGGACAGGGGGTTCGGCTATGGCTACACCTTC	TRBV27	TRBJ1-2	TRBD1	-